The clone carrying this TCR beta chain was seen many times. What it binds is unknown. Gene names denote mouse genes. The observed sequence ends 4 residues before the CDR3 terminus, with the missing tail filled in from the germline J gene. This sample is drawn from a study of CD8+ T cells in alopecia areata. cDNA serving as the sequencing template came from extracted, reverse transcribed RNA. TCRdb keeps only in-frame clones here, not all; method: immunoSEQ multiplex PCR. Observed in the sample are thousands of clones, none of them singletons. The germline CDR1 and CDR2 sequences are NNHDY and SYVADS. The CDR3 runs to 13 residues. Losses at the gene ends were 5 bases for V and 3 bases for J; bases not matched to a gene: 4. Study-level results: Affected scalp, especially in alopecia totalis/universalis, had a higher clonality than normal scalp did.

The time point is: mouse skin 3 weeks after grafting. The chain has TRBV13-3 and TRBJ1-1, with 7 bases aligning to TRBD1. Sequencing was performed on skin, taken at week 3. The source of this sequence is a C3H/HeJ mouse with alopecia areata. The mouse line has the MHC haplotype H2-k. This chain's CDR3 is CASSHRGDTEVFF. The sequenced CDR3 bases are TGTGCCAGCAGCCACAGGGGTGACACA.